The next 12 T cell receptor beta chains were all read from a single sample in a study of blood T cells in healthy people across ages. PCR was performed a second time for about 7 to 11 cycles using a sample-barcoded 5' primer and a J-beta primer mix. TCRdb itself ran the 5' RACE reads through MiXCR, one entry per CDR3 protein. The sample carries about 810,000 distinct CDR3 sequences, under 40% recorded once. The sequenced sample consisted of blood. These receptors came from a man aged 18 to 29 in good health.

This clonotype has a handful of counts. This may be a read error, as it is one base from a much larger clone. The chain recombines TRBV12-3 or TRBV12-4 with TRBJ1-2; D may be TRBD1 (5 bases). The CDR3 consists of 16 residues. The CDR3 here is CAGSFESTENLYGYTF. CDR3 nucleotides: TGTGCCGGCAGTTTCGAGTCGACAGAAAACCTCTATGGCTACACCTTC.

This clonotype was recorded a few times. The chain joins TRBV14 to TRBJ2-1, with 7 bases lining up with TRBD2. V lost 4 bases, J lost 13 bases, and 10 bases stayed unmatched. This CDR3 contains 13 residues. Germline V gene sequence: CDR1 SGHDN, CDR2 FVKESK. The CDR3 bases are TGTGCCAGCAGCCGACTAGCCCAAGAGACCCAGTTCTTC. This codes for CASSRLAQETQFF.

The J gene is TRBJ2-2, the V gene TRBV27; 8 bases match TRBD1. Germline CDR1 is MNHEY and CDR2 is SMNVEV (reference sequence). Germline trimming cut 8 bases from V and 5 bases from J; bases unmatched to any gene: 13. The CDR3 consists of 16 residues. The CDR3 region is CASRQTGESVTGELFF. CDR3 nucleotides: TGTGCCAGCCGTCAGACAGGGGAAAGCGTTACCGGGGAGCTGTTTTTT.

In nucleotides, the CDR3 is TGTGCCAGCATGGGGGGTGCAGACTACGAGCAGTACTTC. Protein product: CASMGGADYEQYF. The chain joins TRBV2 to TRBJ2-7; D is perhaps TRBD2 (6 bases). Looked up from germline, CDR1 is SNHLY and CDR2 is FYNNEI. The CDR3 totals 13 residues. Trimming removed 7 bases from V and 3 bases from J, with 13 bases in between.

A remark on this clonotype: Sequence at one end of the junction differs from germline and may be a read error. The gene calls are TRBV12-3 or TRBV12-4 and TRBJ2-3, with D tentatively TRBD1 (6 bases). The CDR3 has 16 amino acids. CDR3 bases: TGTGCCGGCAGTTCCCGGTGGACAGATTCCACAGATACGCAGTATTTT. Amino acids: CAGSSRWTDSTDTQYF.

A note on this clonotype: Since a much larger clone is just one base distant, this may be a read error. CDR3 in DNA: TGTGCCAGCAGCGTAGCGGGGGGAGCTCACAATGAGCAGTTCTTC. This codes for CASSVAGGAHNEQFF. The gene calls are TRBV9 and TRBJ2-1; the match to TRBD2 covers 7 bases. This CDR3 has 15 amino acids. Germline CDR1 and CDR2: SGDLS and YYNGEE. The trim removed 0 bases at V and 5 bases at J, leaving 5 bases unmatched.

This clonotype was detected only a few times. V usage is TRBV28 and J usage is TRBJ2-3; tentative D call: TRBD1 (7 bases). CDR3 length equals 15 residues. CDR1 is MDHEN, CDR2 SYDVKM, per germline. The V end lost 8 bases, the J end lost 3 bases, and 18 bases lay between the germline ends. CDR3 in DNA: TGTGCCAGCTTCCCACAGGGGAGGTTTACAGATACGCAGTATTTT. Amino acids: CASFPQGRFTDTQYF.

Written as DNA, the CDR3 is TGTGCCAGCAGCCTGGGGGAGACTAGCGGCCAGGATACGCAGTATTTT. It specifies CASSLGETSGQDTQYF. J is TRBJ2-3 and V is TRBV9, with 9 bases fitting TRBD2. The germline V gene encodes CDR1 SGDLS and CDR2 YYNGEE. The CDR3 consists of 16 residues. Trimming cost V 4 bases and J 6 bases; bases outside gene matches: 12.

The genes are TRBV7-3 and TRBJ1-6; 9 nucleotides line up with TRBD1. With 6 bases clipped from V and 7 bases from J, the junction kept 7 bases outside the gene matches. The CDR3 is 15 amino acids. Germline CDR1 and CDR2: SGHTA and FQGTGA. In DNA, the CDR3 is TGTGCCAGCAGTTCATCCGGGACAGGGAATTCACCCCTCCACTTT. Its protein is CASSSSGTGNSPLHF. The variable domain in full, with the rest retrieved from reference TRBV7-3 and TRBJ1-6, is GAGVSQTPSNKVTEKGKYVELRCDPISGHTALYWYRQSLGQGPEFLIYFQGTGAADDSGLPNDRFFAVRPEGSVSTLKIQRTERGDSAVYLCASSSSGTGNSPLHFGNGTRLTVT.

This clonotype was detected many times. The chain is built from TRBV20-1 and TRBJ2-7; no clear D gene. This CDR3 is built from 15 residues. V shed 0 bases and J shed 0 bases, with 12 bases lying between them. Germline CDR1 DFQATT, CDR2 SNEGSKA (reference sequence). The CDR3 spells CSARDAGRDSYEQYF. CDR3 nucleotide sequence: TGCAGTGCTAGAGACGCAGGTCGAGACTCCTACGAGCAGTACTTC.

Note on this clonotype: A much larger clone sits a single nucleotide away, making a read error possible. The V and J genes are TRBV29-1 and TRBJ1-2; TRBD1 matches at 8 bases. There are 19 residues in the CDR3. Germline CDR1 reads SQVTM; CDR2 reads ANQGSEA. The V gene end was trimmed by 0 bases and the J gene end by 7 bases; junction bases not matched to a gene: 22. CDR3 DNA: TGCAGCGTTGAAGATGAGGTTGGGAGACAGGGGATTTTTTACTGTGGCTACACCTTC. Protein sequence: CSVEDEVGRQGIFYCGYTF.

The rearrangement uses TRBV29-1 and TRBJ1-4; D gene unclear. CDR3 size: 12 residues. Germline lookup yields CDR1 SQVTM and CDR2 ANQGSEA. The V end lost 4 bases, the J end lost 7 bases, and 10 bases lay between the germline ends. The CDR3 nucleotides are TGCAGCGTTGGGTATTTAGGTGAAAAACTGTTTTTT. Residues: CSVGYLGEKLFF.